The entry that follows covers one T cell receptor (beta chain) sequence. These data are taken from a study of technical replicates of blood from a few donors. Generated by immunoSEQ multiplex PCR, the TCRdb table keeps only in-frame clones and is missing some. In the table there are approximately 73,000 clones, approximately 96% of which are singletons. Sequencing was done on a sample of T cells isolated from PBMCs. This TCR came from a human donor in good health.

CDR3 sequence: CASSLPRGQGYTEAFF. The CDR3 bases are TGTGCCAGCAGCCTACCACGGGGACAGGGTTACACTGAAGCTTTCTTT. The rearrangement links TRBV7-8 to TRBJ1-1; 9 positions agree with TRBD1. Unmatched junction bases numbered 10, after V lost 5 bases and J lost 3 bases. The CDR3 contains 16 residues. Germline loops: CDR1 SGHVS, CDR2 FQNEAQ.